The next 20 T cell receptor beta chains were all read from a single sample in a study of blood T cell repertoires in COVID-19. Measured with immunoSEQ multiplex PCR; TCRdb has only the in-frame clones, and not every one. The table has roughly 200,000 clones, 84% seen once. Material: peripheral blood. These receptors were obtained from a woman of 80 years or more with COVID-19, enrolled during active disease.

The chain uses TRBV28 and TRBJ1-2; D perhaps matches TRBD1 (5 bases). With 6 bases removed from V and 8 bases from J, the gap between germline ends came to 25 bases. Germline assignment: CDR1 MDHEN and CDR2 SYDVKM. The CDR3 is made up of 16 amino acids. CDR3 amino acids: CASRTRPGSLSGGYTF. CDR3 coding DNA: TGTGCCAGCAGGACTCGCCCAGGGTCTCTCAGTGGGGGCTACACCTTC.

The V call is TRBV5-5, the J call TRBJ1-6, with a tentative D call TRBD1 (6 bases). Germline loops: CDR1 SGHKS, CDR2 YYEKEE (reference sequence). The CDR3 contains 18 residues. Trimming removed 2 bases at V and 5 bases at J, with 20 bases between. CDR3 DNA: TGTGCCAGCAGCTTTGTGTGGTCAGAACGGACAGATAATTCACCCCTCCACTTT. Translated: CASSFVWSERTDNSPLHF.

The V gene is TRBV30, the J gene TRBJ1-1; D may be TRBD1 (6 bases). V was pared by 4 bases and J by 4 bases, with 22 bases between. CDR1 is GTSNPN and CDR2 is SVGIG in the germline V gene (reference sequence). This CDR3 has 16 amino acids. As DNA, the CDR3 is TGTGCCTGGATTAAGGGGGGGGCGCAGTGGTTCACTGAAGCTTTCTTT. Residues: CAWIKGGAQWFTEAFF.

This chain connects TRBV6-5 to TRBJ1-1, with D possibly TRBD1 on 5 matching bases. The length of the CDR3 is 15 residues. V lost 7 bases, J lost 3 bases, and 18 bases lay in between. The germline gives CDR1 MNHEY, CDR2 SVGAGI. The CDR3 DNA sequence: TGTGCCAGCATCCGGGGAAGGGGAGGGGACACTGAAGCTTTCTTT. Translated, it gives CASIRGRGGDTEAFF.

This rearrangement joins TRBV19 to TRBJ2-3; 7 bases are a match to TRBD1. CDR3 length equals 17 residues. The germline CDR1 and CDR2 sequences are LNHDA and SQIVND (reference sequence). With 4 bases clipped from V and 1 base from J, the junction kept 11 bases outside the gene matches. The CDR3, as DNA: TGTGCCAGTAGTACAGGGGGTCGGCTTTATGGCACAGATACGCAGTATTTT. It is translated as CASSTGGRLYGTDTQYF.

The chain combines TRBV7-2 with TRBJ2-5, with 8 bases identical to TRBD2. The V segment lost 2 bases and the J segment 4 bases; nucleotides outside the gene matches: 6. The CDR3 spans 15 residues. Germline-derived CDR1 and CDR2 are SGHTA and FQGNSA. The CDR3 here is CASSLRVGGGETQYF. Here the CDR3 DNA reads TGTGCCAGCAGCTTAAGGGTCGGGGGGGGAGAGACCCAGTACTTC.

This chain uses TRBV6-1 with TRBJ1-6; D is perhaps TRBD1 (6 bases). CDR1 is MNHNS, CDR2 SASEGT, per germline. The V gene lost 1 base and the J gene lost 11 bases, with 9 bases spanning the gap. The CDR3 covers 13 residues. CDR3 loop: CASSEGTVAPLHF. CDR3 sequence (DNA): TGTGCCAGCAGTGAAGGGACAGTCGCACCCCTCCACTTT.

Only a few counts were recorded for this clone. The chain is built from TRBV10-2 and TRBJ1-2; TRBD1 matches at 7 bases. The V segment lost 0 bases and the J segment 6 bases; nucleotides outside the gene matches: 4. The germline CDR1 and CDR2 sequences are WSHSY and SAAADI. This CDR3 contains 14 residues. Here the CDR3 reads CASSESGGTDGYTF. In nucleotides, the CDR3 is TGCGCCAGCAGTGAGTCAGGTGGGACAGATGGCTACACCTTC.

V usage is TRBV3-1 (or the pseudogene TRBV3-2) and J usage is TRBJ2-2, with D perhaps matching TRBD1 (8 bases). The length of the CDR3 is 16 residues. Trimming left V 6 bases short and J 4 bases short, with 18 bases between. The germline gives CDR1 LGHDT, CDR2 YNNKEL (reference sequence). The CDR3 protein is CASSLTTGEGTGELFF. The CDR3 region has the DNA TGTGCCAGCAGTCTTACGACAGGGGAGGGCACCGGGGAGCTGTTTTTT.

This sequence joins TRBV28 and TRBJ2-7; D possibly corresponds to TRBD1 (6 bases). Trimming left V 4 bases short and J 4 bases short, with 14 bases between. The CDR3 extends over 14 amino acids. Germline assignment: CDR1 MDHEN and CDR2 SYDVKM. Here the CDR3 DNA reads TGTGCCAGCAGTTCCGCAGGGGCTGGATACGAGCAGTACGTC. Translated, it gives CASSSAGAGYEQYV.

V is TRBV7-2 and J is TRBJ2-3; TRBD2 is a possible D gene (6 bases). V dropped 5 bases and J dropped 3 bases, with 15 bases sitting between them. The CDR3 has 15 amino acids. Per the germline V gene, CDR1 is SGHTA and CDR2 is FQGNSA. CDR3 nucleotide sequence: TGTGCCAGCAGCATAGGACCCCGGGGGACAGATACGCAGTATTTT. This translates into CASSIGPRGTDTQYF.

The chain recombines TRBV28 with TRBJ1-2; D gene ambiguous. V lost 6 bases, J lost 5 bases, and 10 bases lay in between. Germline V gene lookup returns CDR1 MDHEN and CDR2 SYDVKM. There are 12 residues in the CDR3. In DNA, the CDR3 is TGTGCCAGCAGGGTTCTTAGTTATGGCTACACCTTC. Its translation: CASRVLSYGYTF.

The gene calls are TRBV27 and TRBJ2-2; TRBD2 matches at 10 bases. Germline loops: CDR1 MNHEY, CDR2 SMNVEV (reference sequence). V was pared by 8 bases and J by 7 bases, with 10 bases of the junction left unmatched. The CDR3 has 15 amino acids. CDR3 sequence (DNA): TGTGCCAGCCAGCGGGGGGGCATGTTGGGCGGGGAGCTGTTTTTT. The encoded protein is CASQRGGMLGGELFF.

The rearrangement uses TRBV18 and TRBJ1-4, with D possibly matching TRBD1 (5 bases). CDR1 KGHSH and CDR2 LQKENI come from the germline V gene. The CDR3 has 14 amino acids. V dropped 3 bases and J dropped 8 bases, with 13 bases sitting between them. The CDR3 nucleotides read TGTGCCAGCTCACCCGGGACTCTGAGGGAAAAACTGTTTTTT. It yields the protein CASSPGTLREKLFF.

The chain links TRBV6-5 to TRBJ1-5; TRBD1 is a possible D gene (6 bases). The V end was cut by 6 bases, the J end by 6 bases, with 18 bases between. The length of the CDR3 is 15 residues. Looked up from germline, CDR1 is MNHEY and CDR2 is SVGAGI. CDR3 nucleotide sequence: TGTGCCAGCAGCCCAGCCCCAGGGGTGGGTCAGCCCCAGCATTTT. As protein: CASSPAPGVGQPQHF.

This sequence joins TRBV25-1 and TRBJ1-4; TRBD1 matches at 7 bases. V shed 4 bases and J 4 bases; nucleotides not matched to a gene: 9. There are 16 residues in the CDR3. Germline CDR1 reads MGHDK; CDR2 reads SYGVNS. The DNA for the CDR3 is TGTGCCAGCAGTGTCCCAGGACAGGCAATTAATGAAAAACTGTTTTTT. It encodes CASSVPGQAINEKLFF.

The rearrangement joins TRBV5-4 to TRBJ2-5, with D maybe TRBD2 (7 bases). This CDR3 region has 15 residues. Germline CDR1 and CDR2: SGHNT and YYREEE (reference sequence). Deletions cut 7 bases from V and 2 bases from J, with 18 bases between. CDR3 DNA: TGTGCCAGCCGAAGGGGGGGAGGGGGTCAAGAGACCCAGTACTTC. This sequence encodes CASRRGGGGQETQYF.

The genes are TRBV19 and TRBJ2-5; 7 positions agree with TRBD1. The trim removed 3 bases at V and 0 bases at J, leaving 10 bases unmatched. CDR3 length: 17 residues. Germline V CDR1 and CDR2: LNHDA, SQIVND (reference sequence). The CDR3 DNA reads TGTGCCAGTAGTATGGGACAGAAAACTATGTACCAAGAGACCCAGTACTTC. Amino acid sequence: CASSMGQKTMYQETQYF.

The chain uses TRBV6-1 and TRBJ1-1, with D possibly matching TRBD1 (5 bases). This CDR3 is 11 amino acids long. Trimming cost V 10 bases and J 2 bases, with 8 bases left between them. Per the germline V gene, CDR1 is MNHNS and CDR2 is SASEGT. This CDR3 reads CATQVNTEAFF. The CDR3, as DNA: TGTGCCACACAGGTTAACACTGAAGCTTTCTTT.

The rearrangement links TRBV10-3 to TRBJ1-6; no reliable D call. Germline V gene lookup returns CDR1 ENHRY and CDR2 SYGVKD. Trimming removed 3 bases at V and 9 bases at J, with 9 bases between. The CDR3 consists of 13 residues. CDR3 sequence reads: CAISDMGSSPLHF. The CDR3 coding sequence is TGTGCCATCAGTGATATGGGGAGTTCACCCCTCCACTTT.